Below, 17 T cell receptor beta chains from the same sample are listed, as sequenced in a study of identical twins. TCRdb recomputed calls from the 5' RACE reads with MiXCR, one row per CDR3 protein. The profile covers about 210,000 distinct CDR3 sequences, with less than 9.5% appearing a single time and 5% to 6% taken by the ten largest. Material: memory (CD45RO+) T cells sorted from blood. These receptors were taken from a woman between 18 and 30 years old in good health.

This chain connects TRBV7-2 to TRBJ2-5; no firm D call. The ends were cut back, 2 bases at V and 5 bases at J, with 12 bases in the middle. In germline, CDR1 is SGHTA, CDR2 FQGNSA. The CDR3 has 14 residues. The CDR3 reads CASSLSATGETQYF. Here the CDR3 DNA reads TGTGCCAGCAGCTTATCTGCCACTGGGGAGACCCAGTACTTC.

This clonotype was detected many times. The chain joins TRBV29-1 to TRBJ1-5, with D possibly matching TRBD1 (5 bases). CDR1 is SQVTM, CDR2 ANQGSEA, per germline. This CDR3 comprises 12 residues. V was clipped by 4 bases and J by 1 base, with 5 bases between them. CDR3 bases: TGCAGCGTTGCAGGGAGCAATCAGCCCCAGCATTTT. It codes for CSVAGSNQPQHF.

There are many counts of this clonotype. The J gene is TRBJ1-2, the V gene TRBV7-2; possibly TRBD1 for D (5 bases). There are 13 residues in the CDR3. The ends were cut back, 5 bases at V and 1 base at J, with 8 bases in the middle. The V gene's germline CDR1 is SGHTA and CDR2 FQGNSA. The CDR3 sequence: CASSPRVNYGYTF. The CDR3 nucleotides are TGTGCCAGCAGCCCCAGGGTTAACTATGGCTACACCTTC.

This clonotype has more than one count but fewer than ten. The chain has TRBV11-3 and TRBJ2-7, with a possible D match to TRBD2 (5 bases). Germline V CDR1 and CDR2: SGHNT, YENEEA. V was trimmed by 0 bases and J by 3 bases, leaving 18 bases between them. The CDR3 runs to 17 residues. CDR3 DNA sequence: TGTGCCAGCAGCTTAGATACCCGGAGGTCAGTAGGCTACGAGCAGTACTTC. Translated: CASSLDTRRSVGYEQYF.

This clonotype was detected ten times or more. The CDR3 region has the DNA TGTGCCAGCAGCGGATTAGCGGGGGGGGAGACCCAGTACTTC. Amino acids: CASSGLAGGETQYF. The rearrangement links TRBV9 to TRBJ2-5; TRBD2 aligns across 11 bases. The CDR3 is 14 residues long. J lost 5 bases, V lost 3 bases, and 3 bases had no gene match. From germline, CDR1 is SGDLS and CDR2 YYNGEE. The full variable domain, in which reference TRBV9 and TRBJ2-5 provide the parts outside the CDR3, is DSGVTQTPKHLITATGQRVTLRCSPRSGDLSVYWYQQSLDQGLQFLIQYYNGEERAKGNILERFSAQQFPDLHSELNLSSLELGDSALYFCASSGLAGGETQYFGPGTRLLVL.

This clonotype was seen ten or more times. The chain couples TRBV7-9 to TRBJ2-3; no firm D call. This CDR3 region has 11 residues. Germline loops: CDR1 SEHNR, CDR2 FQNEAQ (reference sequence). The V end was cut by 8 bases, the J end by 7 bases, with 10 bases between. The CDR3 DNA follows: TGTGCCAGCTCCTTGGAGAATACGCAGTATTTT. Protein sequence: CASSLENTQYF.

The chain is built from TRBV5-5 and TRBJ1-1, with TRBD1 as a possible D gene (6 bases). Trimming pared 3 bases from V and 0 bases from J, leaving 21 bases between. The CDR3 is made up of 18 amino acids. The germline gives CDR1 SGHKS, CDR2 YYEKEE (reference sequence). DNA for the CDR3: TGTGCCAGCAGCTCCGGGCGGGGGCGCGGGGGTCTGAACACTGAAGCTTTCTTT. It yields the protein CASSSGRGRGGLNTEAFF. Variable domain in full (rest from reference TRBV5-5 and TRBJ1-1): DAGVTQSPTHLIKTRGQQVTLRCSPISGHKSVSWYQQVLGQGPQFIFQYYEKEERGRGNFPDRFSARQFPNYSSELNVNALLLGDSALYLCASSSGRGRGGLNTEAFFGQGTRLTVV.

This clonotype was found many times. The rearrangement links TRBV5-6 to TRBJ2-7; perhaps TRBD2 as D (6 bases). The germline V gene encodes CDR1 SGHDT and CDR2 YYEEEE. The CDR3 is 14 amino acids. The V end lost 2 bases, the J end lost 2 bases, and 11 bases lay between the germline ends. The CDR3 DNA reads TGTGCCAGCAGCTTTGAAATAGCGGCCTACGAGCAGTACTTC. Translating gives CASSFEIAAYEQYF. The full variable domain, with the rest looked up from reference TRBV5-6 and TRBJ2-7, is DAGVTQSPTHLIKTRGQQVTLRCSPKSGHDTVSWYQQALGQGPQFIFQYYEEEERQRGNFPDRFSGHQFPNYSSELNVNALLLGDSALYLCASSFEIAAYEQYFGPGTRLTVT.

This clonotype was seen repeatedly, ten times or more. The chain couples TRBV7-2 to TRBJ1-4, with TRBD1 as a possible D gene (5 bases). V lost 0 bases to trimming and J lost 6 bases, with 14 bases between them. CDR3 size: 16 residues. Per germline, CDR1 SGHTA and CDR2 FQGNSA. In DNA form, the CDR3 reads TGTGCCAGCAGCTTAGCGCGGTCCGGGGGTTATGAAAAACTGTTTTTT. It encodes CASSLARSGGYEKLFF.

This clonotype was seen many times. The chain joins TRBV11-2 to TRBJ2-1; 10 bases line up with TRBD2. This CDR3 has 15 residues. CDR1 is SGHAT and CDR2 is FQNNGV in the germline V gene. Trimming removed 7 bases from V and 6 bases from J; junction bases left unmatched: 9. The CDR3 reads CASTQRGGRINEQFF. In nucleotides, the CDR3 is TGTGCCAGCACACAGCGGGGGGGCCGTATCAATGAGCAGTTCTTC. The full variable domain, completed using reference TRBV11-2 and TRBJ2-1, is EAGVAQSPRYKIIEKRQSVAFWCNPISGHATLYWYQQILGQGPKLLIQFQNNGVVDDSQLPKDRFSAERLKGVDSTLKIQPAKLEDSAVYLCASTQRGGRINEQFFGPGTRLTVL.

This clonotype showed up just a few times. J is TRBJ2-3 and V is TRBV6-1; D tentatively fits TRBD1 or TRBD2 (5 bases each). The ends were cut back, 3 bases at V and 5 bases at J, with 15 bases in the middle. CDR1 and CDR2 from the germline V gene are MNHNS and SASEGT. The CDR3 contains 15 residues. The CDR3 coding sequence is TGTGCCAGCAGTGAGAGGGGCCTTTACGGAGATACGCAGTATTTT. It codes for CASSERGLYGDTQYF.

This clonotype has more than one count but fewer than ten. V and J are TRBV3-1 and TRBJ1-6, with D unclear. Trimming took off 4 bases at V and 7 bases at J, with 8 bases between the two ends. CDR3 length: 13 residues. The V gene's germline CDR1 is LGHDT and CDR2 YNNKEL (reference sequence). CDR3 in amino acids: CASSPQVNSPLHF. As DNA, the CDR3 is TGTGCCAGCAGCCCGCAGGTGAATTCACCCCTCCACTTT.

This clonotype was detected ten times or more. The CDR3 region has the DNA TGCGCCAGCAGTCCTACGGCAGGAGGCTCCTACGAGCAGTACTTC. Protein sequence: CASSPTAGGSYEQYF. The chain is built from TRBV5-1 and TRBJ2-7; tentatively, D is TRBD2 (5 bases). In germline, CDR1 is SGHRS, CDR2 YFSETQ. Trimming left V 5 bases short and J 0 bases short, with 15 bases between. The CDR3 totals 15 residues.

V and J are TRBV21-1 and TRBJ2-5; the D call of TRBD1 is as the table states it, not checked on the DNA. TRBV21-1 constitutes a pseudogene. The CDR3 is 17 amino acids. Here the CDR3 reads CASSKEFRWGRIETQYF. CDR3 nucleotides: TGTGCCAGCAGCAAAGAGTTTAGGTGGGGGCGGATAGAGACCCAGTACTTC.

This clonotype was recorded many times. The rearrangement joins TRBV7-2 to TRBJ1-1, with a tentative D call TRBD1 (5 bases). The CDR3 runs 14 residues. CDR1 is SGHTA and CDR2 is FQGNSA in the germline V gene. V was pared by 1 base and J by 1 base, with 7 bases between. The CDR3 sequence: CASSLVGTNTEAFF. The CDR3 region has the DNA TGTGCCAGCAGCTTAGTGGGGACGAACACTGAAGCTTTCTTT.

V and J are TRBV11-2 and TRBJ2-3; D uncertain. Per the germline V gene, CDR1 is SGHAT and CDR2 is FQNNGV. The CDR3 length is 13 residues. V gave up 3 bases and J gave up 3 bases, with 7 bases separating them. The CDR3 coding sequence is TGTGCCAGCAGCTTTGTGGAGACAGATACGCAGTATTTT. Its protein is CASSFVETDTQYF.

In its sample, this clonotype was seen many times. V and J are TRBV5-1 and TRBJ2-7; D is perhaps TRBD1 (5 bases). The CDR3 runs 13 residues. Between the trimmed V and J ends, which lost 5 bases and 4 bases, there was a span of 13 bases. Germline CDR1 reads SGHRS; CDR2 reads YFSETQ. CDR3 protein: CASSQSTAYEQYF. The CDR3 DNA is TGCGCCAGCAGTCAATCGACAGCTTACGAGCAGTACTTC.